Sequencing of this TCR beta chain was carried out in a study of OX40 agonist ivuxolimab in advanced cancers. Looking at the study overall: At 0.01 to 10 mg/kg, ivuxolimab was administered intravenously to patients every 2 weeks. Patients treated during dose escalation were battling hepatocellular carcinoma, melanoma, renal cell or head and neck cancer.

Concerning this clone: Antigen: not known.

Libraries were prepared by immunoSEQ multiplex PCR; TCRdb keeps only in-frame clonotypes and omits some of them. The sample includes more than 50,000 clones, 70% to 90% seen only once; the top ten take more than 4.5%. Germline loops: CDR1 KGHSH, CDR2 LQKENI. The CDR3 totals 15 residues. Trimming removed 3 bases from V and 0 bases from J, with 9 bases in between. Whole-study results and caveats: Researchers did not establish what antigens the expanded peripheral T cells target. Certain nonresponders likewise exhibited a low normalized T-cell clonal expansion.

The specimen was CD4+ or CD8+ T cells sorted from blood, collected in a trial of the OX40 agonist ivuxolimab. The TCR comes from an adult with an advanced solid tumor such as melanoma, head and neck, liver or kidney cancer. The rearrangement uses TRBV18 and TRBJ2-1, with D unresolved. CDR3 residues: CASSPRVSSYNEQFF. The CDR3 nucleotides are TGTGCCAGCTCACCCCGGGTGAGCTCCTACAATGAGCAGTTCTTC. The full variable domain, rest sourced from reference TRBV18 and TRBJ2-1, is NAGVMQNPRHLVRRRGQEARLRCSPMKGHSHVYWYRQLPEEGLKFMVYLQKENIIDESGMPKERFSAEFPKEGPSILRIQQVVRGDSAAYFCASSPRVSSYNEQFFGPGTRLTVL.